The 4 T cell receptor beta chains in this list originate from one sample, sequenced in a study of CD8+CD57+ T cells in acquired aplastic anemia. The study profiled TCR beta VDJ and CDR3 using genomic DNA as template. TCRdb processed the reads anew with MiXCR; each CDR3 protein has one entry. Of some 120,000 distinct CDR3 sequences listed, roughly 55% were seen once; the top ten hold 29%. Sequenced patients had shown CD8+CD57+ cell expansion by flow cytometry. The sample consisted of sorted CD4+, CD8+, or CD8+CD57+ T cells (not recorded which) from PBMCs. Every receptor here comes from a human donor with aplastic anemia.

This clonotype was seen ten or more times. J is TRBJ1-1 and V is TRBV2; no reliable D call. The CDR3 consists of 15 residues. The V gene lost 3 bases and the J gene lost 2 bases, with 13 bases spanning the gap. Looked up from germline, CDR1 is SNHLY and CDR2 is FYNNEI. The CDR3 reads CASSEVDSDNTEAFF. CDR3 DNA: TGTGCCAGCAGTGAGGTGGACTCGGACAACACTGAAGCTTTCTTT.

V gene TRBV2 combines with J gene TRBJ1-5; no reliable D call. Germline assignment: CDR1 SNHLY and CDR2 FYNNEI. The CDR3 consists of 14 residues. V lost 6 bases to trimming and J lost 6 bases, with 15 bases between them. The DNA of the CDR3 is TGTGCCAGCAGGGGGAGGCGCGCGGCTCAGCCCCAGCATTTT. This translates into CASRGRRAAQPQHF.

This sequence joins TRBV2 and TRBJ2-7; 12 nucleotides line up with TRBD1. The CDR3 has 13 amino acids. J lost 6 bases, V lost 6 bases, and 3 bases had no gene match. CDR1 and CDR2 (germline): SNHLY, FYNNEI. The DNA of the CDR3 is TGTGCCAGCAGGGGGACAGGGGGCTCCGAGCAGTACTTC. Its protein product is CASRGTGGSEQYF.

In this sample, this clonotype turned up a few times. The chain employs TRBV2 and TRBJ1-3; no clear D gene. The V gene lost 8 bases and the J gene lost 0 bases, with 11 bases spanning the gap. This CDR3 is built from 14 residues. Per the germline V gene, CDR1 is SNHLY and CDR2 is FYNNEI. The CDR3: CASSGTLSGNTIYF. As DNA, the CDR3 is TGTGCCAGCTCAGGCACGCTCTCTGGAAACACCATATATTTT.